This T cell receptor beta chain comes out of a study of T cell responses to AZD1222 COVID-19 vaccine. The CDR3 has 14 residues. Germline CDR1 GTSNPN, CDR2 SVGIG (reference sequence). Between the trimmed V and J ends, which lost 0 bases and 4 bases, there was a span of 11 bases. Broader study findings: No repertoire was sampled before or during the peak T cell response, only after it. Spike as a whole was targeted by vaccine-associated CD4 TCRs, dominant at 160-218 and 743-854.

The method was immunoSEQ multiplex PCR; TCRdb's version includes in-frame clones alone and lacks a portion of them. The table lists roughly 35,000 clones, about 86% of them singletons. Note on this clone: Its antigen is currently unknown.

The sample here was peripheral blood, taken on day 0 of AZD1222 vaccination. V gene TRBV30 combines with J gene TRBJ2-3; D might be TRBD2 (6 bases). This clonotype was sampled from an adult in good health. The CDR3 is CAWSVSSGADTQYF. In DNA, the CDR3 is TGTGCCTGGAGTGTAAGCTCGGGAGCAGATACGCAGTATTTT. Together with reference TRBV30 and TRBJ2-3, the CDR3 gives the full variable domain: SQTIHQWPATLVQPVGSPLSLECTVEGTSNPNLYWYRQAAGRGLQLLFYSVGIGQISSEVPQNLSASRPQDRQFILSSKKLLLSDSGFYLCAWSVSSGADTQYFGPGTRLTVL.